This TCR beta chain was recorded in a study of cytomegalovirus exposure and HLA in healthy donors. About the research overall: The 120 validation repertoires, a later analysis reported, used the same platform as the roughly 650 repertoires from the first cohort. Study-level findings and limits: According to a subsequent analysis, TCR clusters from the first cohort were inclined to appear together in the 130 or so validation repertoires. Reported performance of the classifier showed diagnosis of cytomegalovirus status with high specificity and sensitivity. Investigators reported approximately 170 TCR beta chains as tied to cytomegalovirus.

The method was immunoSEQ multiplex PCR; TCRdb's version includes in-frame clones alone and lacks a portion of them. The profile shows 75,000 to 100,000 clones, around 96% of them singletons. V lost 5 bases and J lost 8; bases outside the gene matches: 16. Germline V gene sequence: CDR1 MNHNY, CDR2 SVGAGI (reference sequence). The CDR3 sequence is 16 residues long. Concerning this clone itself: What it recognizes is unknown.

Input material: PBMCs. The rearrangement joins TRBV6-6 to TRBJ1-2; 8 bases map to TRBD1. The receptor comes from a man aged 18 to 35 in good health and CMV-seronegative. CDR3 region: CASSQTTSDRAEGYTF. CDR3 coding DNA: TGTGCCAGCAGTCAAACAACGTCGGACAGGGCTGAAGGCTACACCTTC.